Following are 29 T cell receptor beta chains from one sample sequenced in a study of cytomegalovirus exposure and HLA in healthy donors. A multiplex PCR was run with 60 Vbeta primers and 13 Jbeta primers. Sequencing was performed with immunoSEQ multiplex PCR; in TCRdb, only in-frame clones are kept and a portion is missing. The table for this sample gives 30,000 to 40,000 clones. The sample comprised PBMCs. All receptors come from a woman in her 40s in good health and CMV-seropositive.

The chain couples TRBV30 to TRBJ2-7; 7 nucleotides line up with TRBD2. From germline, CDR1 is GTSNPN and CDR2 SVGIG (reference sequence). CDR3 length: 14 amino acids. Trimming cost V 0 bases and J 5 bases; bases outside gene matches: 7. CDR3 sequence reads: CAWSVGGRKNEQYF. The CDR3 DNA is TGTGCCTGGAGTGTTGGCGGGAGAAAGAACGAGCAGTACTTC.

CDR3 amino acids: CSARTSGRAESYNEQFF. The CDR3 coding sequence is TGCAGCGCTAGGACTAGCGGGAGGGCCGAGTCCTACAATGAGCAGTTCTTC. The chain links TRBV29-1 to TRBJ2-1, with 15 bases fitting TRBD2. CDR1 is SQVTM and CDR2 is ANQGSEA in the germline V gene. The CDR3 sequence is 17 residues long. The J segment lost 1 base and the V segment lost 7 bases, leaving 8 bases of the junction unmatched.

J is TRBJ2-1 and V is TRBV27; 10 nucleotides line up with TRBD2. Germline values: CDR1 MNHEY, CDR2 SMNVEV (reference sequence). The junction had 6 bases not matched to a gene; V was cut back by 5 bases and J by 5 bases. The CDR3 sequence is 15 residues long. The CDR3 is CASSPRTSGHNEQFF. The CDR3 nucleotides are TGTGCCAGCAGTCCACGGACTAGCGGTCACAATGAGCAGTTCTTC.

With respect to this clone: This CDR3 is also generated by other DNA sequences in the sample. CDR3 residues: CASSSGGELFF. CDR3 sequence (DNA): TGTGCCAGCAGTTCCGGGGGGGAGCTGTTTTTT. The chain couples TRBV7-3 to TRBJ2-2; the D is unclear. Trimming stripped 6 bases from V and 8 bases from J, with 7 bases between. The germline CDR1 and CDR2 sequences are SGHTA and FQGTGA. This CDR3 region has 11 residues.

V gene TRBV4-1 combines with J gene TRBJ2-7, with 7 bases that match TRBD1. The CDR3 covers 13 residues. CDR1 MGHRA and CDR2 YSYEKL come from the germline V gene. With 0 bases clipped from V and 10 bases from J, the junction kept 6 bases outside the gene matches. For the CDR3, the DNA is TGCGCCAGCAGCCAAGACCCAGGGGACAGACAGTACTTC. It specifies CASSQDPGDRQYF.

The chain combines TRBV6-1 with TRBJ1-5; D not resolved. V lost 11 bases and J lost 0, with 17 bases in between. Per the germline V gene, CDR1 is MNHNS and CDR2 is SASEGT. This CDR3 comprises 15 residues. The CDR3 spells CAARSGSYSNQPQHF. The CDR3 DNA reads TGTGCCGCCCGATCGGGGTCTTATAGCAATCAGCCCCAGCATTTT.

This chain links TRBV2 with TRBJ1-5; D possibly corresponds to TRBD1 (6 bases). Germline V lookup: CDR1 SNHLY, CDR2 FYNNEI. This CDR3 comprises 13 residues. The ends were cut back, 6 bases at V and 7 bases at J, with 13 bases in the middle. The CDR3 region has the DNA TGTGCCAGCAGAGGACAGTTGGGGCAGCCCCAGCATTTT. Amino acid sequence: CASRGQLGQPQHF.

The CDR3 nucleotides read TGCGCCAGCAGCTTGTCAGCGGGAGACGGGGAGACCCAGTACTTC. It yields the protein CASSLSAGDGETQYF. This chain connects TRBV5-1 to TRBJ2-5; 8 bases fit TRBD2. This CDR3 has 15 residues. Unmatched junction bases numbered 7, after V lost 1 base and J lost 5 bases. Per the germline V gene, CDR1 is SGHRS and CDR2 is YFSETQ.

This CDR3 is CASSLGTGYGYTF. In nucleotides, the CDR3 is TGTGCCAGCAGCTTAGGGACAGGGTATGGCTACACCTTC. This chain uses TRBV7-2 with TRBJ1-2, with TRBD1 matching 8 bases. CDR3 length: 13 residues. Germline V gene data show CDR1 as SGHTA and CDR2 as FQGNSA. V lost 1 base, J lost 5 bases, and 0 bases stayed unmatched.

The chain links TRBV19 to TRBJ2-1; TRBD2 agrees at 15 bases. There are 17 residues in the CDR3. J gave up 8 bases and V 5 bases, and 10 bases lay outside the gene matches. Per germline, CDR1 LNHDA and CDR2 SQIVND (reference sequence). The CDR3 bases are TGTGCCAGTAGTGCCTGGACTAGCGGGAGGGTGGTGGATGAGCAGTTCTTC. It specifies CASSAWTSGRVVDEQFF.

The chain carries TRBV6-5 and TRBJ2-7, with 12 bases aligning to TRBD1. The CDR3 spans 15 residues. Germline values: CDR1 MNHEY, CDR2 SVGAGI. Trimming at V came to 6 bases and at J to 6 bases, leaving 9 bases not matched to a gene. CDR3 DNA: TGTGCCAGCAGCGTCCAGGGACAGGGGGCAATCGAGCAGTACTTC. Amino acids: CASSVQGQGAIEQYF.

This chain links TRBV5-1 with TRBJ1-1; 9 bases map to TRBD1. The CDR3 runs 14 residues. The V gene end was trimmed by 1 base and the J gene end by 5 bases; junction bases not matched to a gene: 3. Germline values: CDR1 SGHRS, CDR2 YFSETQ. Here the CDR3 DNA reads TGCGCCAGCAGCTTGTACAGGGGGCAGACTGAAGCTTTCTTT. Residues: CASSLYRGQTEAFF.

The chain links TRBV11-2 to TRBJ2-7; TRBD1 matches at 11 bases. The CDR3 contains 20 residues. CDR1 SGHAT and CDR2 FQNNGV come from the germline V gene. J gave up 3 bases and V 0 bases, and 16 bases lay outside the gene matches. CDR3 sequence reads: CASSLDPTYDPGQGDYEQYF. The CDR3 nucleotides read TGTGCCAGCAGCTTAGACCCAACCTATGATCCGGGACAGGGGGACTACGAGCAGTACTTC.

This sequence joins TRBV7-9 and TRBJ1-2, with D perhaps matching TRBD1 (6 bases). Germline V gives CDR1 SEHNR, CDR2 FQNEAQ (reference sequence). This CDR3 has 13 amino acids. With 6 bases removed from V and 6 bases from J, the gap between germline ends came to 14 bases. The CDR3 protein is CASSFSTGDGYTF. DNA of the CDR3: TGTGCCAGCAGTTTCTCGACAGGAGATGGCTACACCTTC.

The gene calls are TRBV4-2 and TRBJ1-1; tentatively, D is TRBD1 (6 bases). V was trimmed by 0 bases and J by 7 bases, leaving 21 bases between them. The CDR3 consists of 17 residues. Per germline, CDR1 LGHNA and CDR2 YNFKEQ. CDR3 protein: CASSQDLSLGGTGEAFF. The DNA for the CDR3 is TGTGCCAGCAGCCAAGATCTGAGTTTAGGGGGTACAGGTGAAGCTTTCTTT.

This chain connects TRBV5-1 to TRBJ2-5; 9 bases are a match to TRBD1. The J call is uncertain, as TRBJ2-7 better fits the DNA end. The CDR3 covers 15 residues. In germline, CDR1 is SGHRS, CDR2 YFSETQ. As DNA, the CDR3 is TGCGCCAGCAGCCCGACGACAGGGGGTAGTTACGAGCAGTACTTC. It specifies CASSPTTGGSYEQYF.

The CDR3 spells CASSLGGGGEKLFF. CDR3 coding DNA: TGTGCCAGCAGTTTGGGAGGGGGAGGTGAAAAACTGTTTTTT. The chain recombines TRBV28 with TRBJ1-4; tentative D call: TRBD1 (6 bases). Germline CDR1 MDHEN, CDR2 SYDVKM. Trimming cost V 3 bases and J 7 bases, with 12 bases left between them. The CDR3 contains 14 residues. The full variable domain, rest sourced from reference TRBV28 and TRBJ1-4, is DVKVTQSSRYLVKRTGEKVFLECVQDMDHENMFWYRQDPGLGLRLIYFSYDVKMKEKGDIPEGYSVSREKKERFSLILESASTNQTSMYLCASSLGGGGEKLFFGSGTQLSVL.

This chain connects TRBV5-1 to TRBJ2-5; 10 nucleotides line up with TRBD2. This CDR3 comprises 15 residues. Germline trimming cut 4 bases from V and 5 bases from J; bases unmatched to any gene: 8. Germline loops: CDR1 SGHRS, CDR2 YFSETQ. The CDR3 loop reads CASSPRQLAGETQYF. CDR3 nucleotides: TGCGCCAGCAGCCCGCGCCAACTAGCGGGGGAGACCCAGTACTTC.

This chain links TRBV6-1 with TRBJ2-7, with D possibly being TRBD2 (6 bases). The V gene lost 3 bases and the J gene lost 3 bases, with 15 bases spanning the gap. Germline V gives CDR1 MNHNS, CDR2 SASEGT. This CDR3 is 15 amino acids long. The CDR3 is CASSEGLQGVYEQYF. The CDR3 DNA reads TGTGCCAGCAGTGAGGGACTCCAGGGAGTCTACGAGCAGTACTTC.

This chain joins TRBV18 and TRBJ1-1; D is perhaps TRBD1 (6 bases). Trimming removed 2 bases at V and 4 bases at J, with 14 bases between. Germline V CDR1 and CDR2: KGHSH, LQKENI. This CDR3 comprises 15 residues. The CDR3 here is CASSPNSGGVTEAFF. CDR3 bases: TGTGCCAGCTCACCAAATAGCGGGGGCGTCACTGAAGCTTTCTTT.

DNA for the CDR3: TGTGCCAGCAGTTTTAGGGGGATCCCCCCGTTCTTC. This codes for CASSFRGIPPFF. V is TRBV27 and J is TRBJ2-1; D might be TRBD1 (6 bases). The V gene's germline CDR1 is MNHEY and CDR2 SMNVEV (reference sequence). V was trimmed by 3 bases and J by 15 bases, leaving 15 bases between them. This CDR3 has 12 residues.

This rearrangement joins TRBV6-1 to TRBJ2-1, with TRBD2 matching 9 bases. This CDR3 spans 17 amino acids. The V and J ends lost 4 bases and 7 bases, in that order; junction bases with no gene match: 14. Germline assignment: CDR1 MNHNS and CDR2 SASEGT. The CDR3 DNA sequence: TGTGCCAGCAGTGCCAGTTTGCGGGAGGGCTTGGTGAATGAGCAGTTCTTC. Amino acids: CASSASLREGLVNEQFF.

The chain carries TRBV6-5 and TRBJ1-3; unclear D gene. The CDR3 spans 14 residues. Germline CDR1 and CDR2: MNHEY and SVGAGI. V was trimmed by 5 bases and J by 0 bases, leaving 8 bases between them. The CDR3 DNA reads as TGTGCCAGCAGTCCTACGAGCTCTGGAAACACCATATATTTT. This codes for CASSPTSSGNTIYF.

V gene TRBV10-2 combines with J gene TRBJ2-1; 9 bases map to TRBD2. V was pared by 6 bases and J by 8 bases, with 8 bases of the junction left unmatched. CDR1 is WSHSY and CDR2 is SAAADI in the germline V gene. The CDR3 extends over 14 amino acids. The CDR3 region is CASSLTSGSYEQFF. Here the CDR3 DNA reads TGCGCCAGCAGCTTGACTAGCGGTAGCTATGAGCAGTTCTTC.

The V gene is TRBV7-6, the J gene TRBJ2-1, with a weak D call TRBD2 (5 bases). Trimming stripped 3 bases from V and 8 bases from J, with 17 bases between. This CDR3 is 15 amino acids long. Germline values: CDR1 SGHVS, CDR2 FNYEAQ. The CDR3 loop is CASSFGEYGMDEQFF. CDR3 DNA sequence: TGTGCCAGCAGCTTCGGGGAGTACGGGATGGATGAGCAGTTCTTC.

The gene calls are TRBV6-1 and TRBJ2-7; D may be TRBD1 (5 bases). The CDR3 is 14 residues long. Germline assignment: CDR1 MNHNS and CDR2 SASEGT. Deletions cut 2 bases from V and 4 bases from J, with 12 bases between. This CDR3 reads CASSERRGSYEQYF. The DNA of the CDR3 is TGTGCCAGCAGTGAAAGAAGGGGATCGTACGAGCAGTACTTC.

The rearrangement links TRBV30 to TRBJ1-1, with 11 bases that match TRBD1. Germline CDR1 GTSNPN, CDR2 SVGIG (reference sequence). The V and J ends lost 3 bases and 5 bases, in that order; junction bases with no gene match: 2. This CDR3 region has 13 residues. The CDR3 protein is CAWSRDRGTEAFF. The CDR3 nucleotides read TGTGCCTGGAGCCGGGACAGGGGGACTGAAGCTTTCTTT.

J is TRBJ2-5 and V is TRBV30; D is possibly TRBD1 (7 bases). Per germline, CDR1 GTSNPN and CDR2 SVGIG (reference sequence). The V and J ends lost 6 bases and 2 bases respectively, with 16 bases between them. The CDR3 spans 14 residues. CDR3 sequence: CACELRGDQETQYF. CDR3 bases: TGTGCCTGTGAGCTCAGGGGGGATCAAGAGACCCAGTACTTC.

The CDR3 loop reads CASSPHRGRGGELFF. For the CDR3, the DNA is TGTGCCAGCAGCCCCCACAGGGGGCGCGGTGGGGAGCTGTTTTTT. The rearrangement links TRBV7-6 to TRBJ2-2; the match to TRBD1 covers 9 bases. Looked up from germline, CDR1 is SGHVS and CDR2 is FNYEAQ. V was pared by 5 bases and J by 8 bases, with 9 bases of the junction left unmatched. The CDR3 totals 15 residues.